This TCR beta chain was found in a study of blood T cell repertoires in COVID-19. The CDR3 spans 14 residues. Germline lookup yields CDR1 MNHEY and CDR2 SMNVEV (reference sequence). V was trimmed by 5 bases and J by 4 bases, leaving 14 bases between them. Recovered status applied to Cohort 3 donors who had two consecutive negative PCRs. It also applied to those with clearance or with symptom resolution. Sequenced by immunoSEQ multiplex PCR; TCRdb stores in-frame clones only, minus some. The table shows about 400,000 clones, with 80% to 90% occurring only once. The J gene is TRBJ1-2, the V gene TRBV27; the D gene is possibly TRBD1 (5 bases). The source is a woman aged 45-65 years who had recovered from COVID-19. Sequenced material: PBMCs or T cells enriched from blood (not recorded which). CDR3 sequence (DNA): TGTGCCAGCAGTCAATGGAAGGGGTCCTATGGCTACACCTTC. Residues: CASSQWKGSYGYTF.